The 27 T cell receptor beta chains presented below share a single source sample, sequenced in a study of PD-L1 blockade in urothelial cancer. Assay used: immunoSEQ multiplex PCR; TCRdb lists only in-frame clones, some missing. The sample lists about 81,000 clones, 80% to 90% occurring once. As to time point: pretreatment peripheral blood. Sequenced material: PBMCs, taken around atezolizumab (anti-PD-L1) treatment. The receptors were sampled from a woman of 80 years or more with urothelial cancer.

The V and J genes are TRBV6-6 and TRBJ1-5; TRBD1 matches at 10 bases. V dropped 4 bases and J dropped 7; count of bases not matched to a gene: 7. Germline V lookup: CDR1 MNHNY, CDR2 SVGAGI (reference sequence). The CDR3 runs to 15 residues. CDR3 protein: CASSSGTGVGQPQHF. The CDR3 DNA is TGTGCCAGCAGTTCCGGGACAGGGGTTGGGCAGCCCCAGCATTTT.

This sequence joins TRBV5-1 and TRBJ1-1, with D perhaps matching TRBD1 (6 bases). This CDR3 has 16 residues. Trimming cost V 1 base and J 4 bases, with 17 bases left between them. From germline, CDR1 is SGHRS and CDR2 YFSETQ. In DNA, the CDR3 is TGCGCCAGCAGCTTGACAGGGTTCGGTGTTGGCACTGAAGCTTTCTTT. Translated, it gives CASSLTGFGVGTEAFF.

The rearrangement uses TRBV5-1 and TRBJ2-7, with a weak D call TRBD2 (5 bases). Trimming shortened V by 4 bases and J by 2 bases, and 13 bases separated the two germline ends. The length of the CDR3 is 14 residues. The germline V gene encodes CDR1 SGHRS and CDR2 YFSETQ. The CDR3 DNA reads TGCGCCAGCAGCCCCCTGGACGGGACCTACGAGCAGTACTTC. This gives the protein CASSPLDGTYEQYF.

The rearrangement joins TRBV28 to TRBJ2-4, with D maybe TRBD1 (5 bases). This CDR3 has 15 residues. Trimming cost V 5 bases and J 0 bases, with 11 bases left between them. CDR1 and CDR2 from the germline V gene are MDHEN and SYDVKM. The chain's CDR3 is CASSRGAKAKNIQYF. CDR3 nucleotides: TGTGCCAGCAGTCGTGGGGCCAAAGCCAAAAACATTCAGTACTTC.

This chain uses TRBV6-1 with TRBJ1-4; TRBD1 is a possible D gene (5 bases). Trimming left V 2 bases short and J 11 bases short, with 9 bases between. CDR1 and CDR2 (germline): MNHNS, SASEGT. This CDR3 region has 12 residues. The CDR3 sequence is CASSEFGGKLFF. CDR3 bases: TGTGCCAGCAGTGAATTCGGGGGGAAACTGTTTTTT.

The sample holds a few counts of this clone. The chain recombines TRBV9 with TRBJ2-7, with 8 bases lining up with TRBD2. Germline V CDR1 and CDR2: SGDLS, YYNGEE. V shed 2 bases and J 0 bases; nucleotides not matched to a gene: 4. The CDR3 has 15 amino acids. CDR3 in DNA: TGTGCCAGCAGCGTCCACGGGACTAGCTCCTACGAGCAGTACTTC. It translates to CASSVHGTSSYEQYF. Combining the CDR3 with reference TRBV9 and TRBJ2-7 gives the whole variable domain DSGVTQTPKHLITATGQRVTLRCSPRSGDLSVYWYQQSLDQGLQFLIQYYNGEERAKGNILERFSAQQFPDLHSELNLSSLELGDSALYFCASSVHGTSSYEQYFGPGTRLTVT.

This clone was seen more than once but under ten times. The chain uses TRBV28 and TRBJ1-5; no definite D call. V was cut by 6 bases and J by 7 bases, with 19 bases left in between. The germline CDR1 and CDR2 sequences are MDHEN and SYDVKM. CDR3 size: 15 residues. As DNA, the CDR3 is TGTGCCAGCAGCACCCGGAGGGAATCCAGGCAGCCCCAGCATTTT. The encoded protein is CASSTRRESRQPQHF.

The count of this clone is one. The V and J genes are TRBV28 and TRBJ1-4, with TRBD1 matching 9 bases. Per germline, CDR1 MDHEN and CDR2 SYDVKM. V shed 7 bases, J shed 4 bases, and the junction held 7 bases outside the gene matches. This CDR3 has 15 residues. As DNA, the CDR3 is TGTGCCAGCAACCCGGGGGGACAGGGTAATGAAAAACTGTTTTTT. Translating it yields CASNPGGQGNEKLFF.

CDR3 in amino acids: CASSGTGSDTQYF. The CDR3 DNA reads as TGTGCCAGCAGTGGGACAGGGTCGGACACGCAGTATTTT. This chain links TRBV25-1 with TRBJ2-3; 8 nucleotides align to TRBD1. Germline V CDR1 and CDR2: MGHDK, SYGVNS. V was clipped by 4 bases and J by 9 bases; unmatched bases: 6. This CDR3 has 13 residues. The full variable domain, with the rest looked up from reference TRBV25-1 and TRBJ2-3, is EADIYQTPRYLVIGTGKKITLECSQTMGHDKMYWYQQDPGMELHLIHYSYGVNSTEKGDLSSESTVSRIRTEHFPLTLESARPSHTSQYLCASSGTGSDTQYFGPGTRLTVL.

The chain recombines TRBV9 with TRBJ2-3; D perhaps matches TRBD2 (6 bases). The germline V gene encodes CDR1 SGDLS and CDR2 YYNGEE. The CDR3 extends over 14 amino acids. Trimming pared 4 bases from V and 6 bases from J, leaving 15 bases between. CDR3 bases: TGTGCCAGCAGCATGGGACTCAGGAGTGATACGCAGTATTTT. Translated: CASSMGLRSDTQYF.

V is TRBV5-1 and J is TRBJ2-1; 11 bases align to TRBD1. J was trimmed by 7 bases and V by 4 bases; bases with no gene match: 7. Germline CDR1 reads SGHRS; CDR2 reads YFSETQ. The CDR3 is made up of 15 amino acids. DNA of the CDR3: TGCGCCAGCAGCCTTATGGACAGGGGGCATAATGAGCAGTTCTTC. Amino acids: CASSLMDRGHNEQFF.

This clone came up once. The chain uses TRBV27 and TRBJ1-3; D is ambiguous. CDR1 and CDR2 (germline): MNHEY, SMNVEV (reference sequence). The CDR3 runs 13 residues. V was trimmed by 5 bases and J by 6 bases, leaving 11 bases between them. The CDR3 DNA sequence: TGTGCCAGCAGTGCCTCGCGTAAAAACACCATATATTTT. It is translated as CASSASRKNTIYF.

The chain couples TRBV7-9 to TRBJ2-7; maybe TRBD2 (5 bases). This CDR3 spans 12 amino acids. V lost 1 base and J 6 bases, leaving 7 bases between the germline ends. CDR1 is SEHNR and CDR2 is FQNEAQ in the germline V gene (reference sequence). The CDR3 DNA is TGTGCCAGCAGCTTAGTGGGGAGCGAGCAGTACTTC. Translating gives CASSLVGSEQYF.

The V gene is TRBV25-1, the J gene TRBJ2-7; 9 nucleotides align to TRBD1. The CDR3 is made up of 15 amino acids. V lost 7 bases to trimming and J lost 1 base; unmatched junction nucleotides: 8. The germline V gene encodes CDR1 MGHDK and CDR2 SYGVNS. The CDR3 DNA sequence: TGTGCCAGCAAGGGGACAGGGTTAGGGTCCTACGAGCAGTACTTC. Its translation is CASKGTGLGSYEQYF.

Here the CDR3 DNA reads TGCGCCAGCATGGCGGATTACACTGAAGCTTTCTTT. As protein: CASMADYTEAFF. The chain uses TRBV5-1 and TRBJ1-1; D unresolved. CDR1 is SGHRS and CDR2 is YFSETQ in the germline V gene. The V gene lost 6 bases and the J gene lost 3 bases, with 9 bases spanning the gap. This CDR3 contains 12 residues.

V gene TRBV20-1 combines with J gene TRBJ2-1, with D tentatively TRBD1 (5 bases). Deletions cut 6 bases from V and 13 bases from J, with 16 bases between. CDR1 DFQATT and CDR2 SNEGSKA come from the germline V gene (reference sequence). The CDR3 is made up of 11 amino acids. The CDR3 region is CSAPVGQGQFF. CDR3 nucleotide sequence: TGCAGTGCCCCCGTGGGGCAGGGTCAGTTCTTC.

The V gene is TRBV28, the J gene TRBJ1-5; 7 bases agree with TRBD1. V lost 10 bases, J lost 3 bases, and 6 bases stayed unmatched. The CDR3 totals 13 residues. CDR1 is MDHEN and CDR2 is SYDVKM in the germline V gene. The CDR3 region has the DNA TGTGCCACCCTGGGGACAGTCAATCAGCCCCAGCATTTT. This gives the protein CATLGTVNQPQHF.

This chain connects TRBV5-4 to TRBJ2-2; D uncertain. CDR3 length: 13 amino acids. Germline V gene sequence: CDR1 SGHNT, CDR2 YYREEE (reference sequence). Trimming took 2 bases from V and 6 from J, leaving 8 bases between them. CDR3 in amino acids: CASSFSSAGELFF. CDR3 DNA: TGTGCCAGCAGCTTTAGCTCAGCCGGGGAGCTGTTTTTT.

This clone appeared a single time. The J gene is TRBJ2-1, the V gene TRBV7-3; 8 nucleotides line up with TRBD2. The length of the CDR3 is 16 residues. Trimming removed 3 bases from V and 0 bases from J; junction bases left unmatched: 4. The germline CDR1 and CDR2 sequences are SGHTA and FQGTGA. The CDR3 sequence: CASSLTSASSYNEQFF. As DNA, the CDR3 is TGTGCCAGCAGCTTGACTAGCGCTAGCTCCTACAATGAGCAGTTCTTC.

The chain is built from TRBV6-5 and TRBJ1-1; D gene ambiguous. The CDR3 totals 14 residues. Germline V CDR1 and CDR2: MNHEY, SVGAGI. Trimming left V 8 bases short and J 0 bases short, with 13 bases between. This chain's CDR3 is CASASVRVNTEAFF. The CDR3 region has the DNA TGTGCCAGCGCGTCGGTCCGGGTGAACACTGAAGCTTTCTTT.

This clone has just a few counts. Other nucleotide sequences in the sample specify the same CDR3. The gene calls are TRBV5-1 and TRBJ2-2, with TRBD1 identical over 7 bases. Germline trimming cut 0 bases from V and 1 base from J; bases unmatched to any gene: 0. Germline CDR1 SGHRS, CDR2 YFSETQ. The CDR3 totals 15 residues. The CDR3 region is CASSLAGGNTGELFF. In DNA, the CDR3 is TGCGCCAGCAGCTTGGCAGGGGGGAACACCGGGGAGCTGTTTTTT.

The CDR3 reads CASSPKGLAGSYNEQFF. The DNA for the CDR3 is TGTGCCAGCAGTCCCAAGGGACTAGCGGGTTCCTACAATGAGCAGTTCTTC. The rearrangement uses TRBV28 and TRBJ2-1; 12 nucleotides agree with TRBD2. The trim removed 5 bases at V and 1 base at J, leaving 6 bases unmatched. The germline gives CDR1 MDHEN, CDR2 SYDVKM. There are 17 residues in the CDR3.

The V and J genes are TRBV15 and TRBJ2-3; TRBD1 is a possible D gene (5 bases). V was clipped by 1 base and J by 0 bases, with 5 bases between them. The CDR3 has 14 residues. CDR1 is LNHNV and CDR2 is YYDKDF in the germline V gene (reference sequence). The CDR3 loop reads CATSRGQSTDTQYF. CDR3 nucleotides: TGTGCCACCAGCAGAGGACAGAGCACAGATACGCAGTATTTT.

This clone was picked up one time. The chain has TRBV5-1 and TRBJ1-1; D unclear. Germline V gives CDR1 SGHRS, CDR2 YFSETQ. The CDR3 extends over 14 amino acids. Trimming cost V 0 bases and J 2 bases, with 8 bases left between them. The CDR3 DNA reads TGCGCCAGCAGCTTGGGACACCGAAACACTGAAGCTTTCTTT. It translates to CASSLGHRNTEAFF.

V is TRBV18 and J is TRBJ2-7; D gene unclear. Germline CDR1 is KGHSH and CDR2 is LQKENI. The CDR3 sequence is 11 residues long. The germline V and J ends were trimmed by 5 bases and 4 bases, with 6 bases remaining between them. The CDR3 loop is CASSEEYEQYF. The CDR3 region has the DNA TGTGCCAGCTCAGAGGAGTACGAGCAGTACTTC.

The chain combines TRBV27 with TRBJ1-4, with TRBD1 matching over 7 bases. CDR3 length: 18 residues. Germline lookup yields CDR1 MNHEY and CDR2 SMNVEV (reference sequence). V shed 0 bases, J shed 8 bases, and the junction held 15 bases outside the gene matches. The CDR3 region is CASSLSRTGAFRGEKLFF. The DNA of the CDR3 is TGTGCCAGCAGTTTATCGAGGACAGGTGCCTTCCGCGGCGAAAAACTGTTTTTT.

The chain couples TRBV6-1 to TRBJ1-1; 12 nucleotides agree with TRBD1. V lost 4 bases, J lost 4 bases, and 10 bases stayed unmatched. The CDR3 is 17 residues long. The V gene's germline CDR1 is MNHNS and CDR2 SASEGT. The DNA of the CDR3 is TGTGCCAGCAGTGCAACCGGGACAGGGGGCGCCGGCACTGAAGCTTTCTTT. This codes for CASSATGTGGAGTEAFF.